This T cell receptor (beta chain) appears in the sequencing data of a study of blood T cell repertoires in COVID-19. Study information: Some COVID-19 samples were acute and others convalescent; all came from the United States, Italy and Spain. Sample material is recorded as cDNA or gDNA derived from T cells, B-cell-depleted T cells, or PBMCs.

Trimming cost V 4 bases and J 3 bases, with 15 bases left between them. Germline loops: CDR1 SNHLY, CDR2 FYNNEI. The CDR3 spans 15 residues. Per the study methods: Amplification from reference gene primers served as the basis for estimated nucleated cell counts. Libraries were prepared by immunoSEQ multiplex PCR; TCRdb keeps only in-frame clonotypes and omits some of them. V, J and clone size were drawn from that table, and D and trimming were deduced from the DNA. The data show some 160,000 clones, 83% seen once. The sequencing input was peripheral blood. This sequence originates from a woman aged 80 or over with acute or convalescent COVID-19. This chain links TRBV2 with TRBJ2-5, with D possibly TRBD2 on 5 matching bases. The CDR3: CASSVGDYTKETQYF. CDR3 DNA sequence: TGTGCCAGCAGTGTAGGAGACTATACCAAAGAGACCCAGTACTTC. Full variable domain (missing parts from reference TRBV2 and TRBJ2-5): EPEVTQTPSHQVTQMGQEVILRCVPISNHLYFYWYRQILGQKVEFLVSFYNNEISEKSEIFDDQFSVERPDGSNFTLKIRSTKLEDSAMYFCASSVGDYTKETQYFGPGTRLLVL.